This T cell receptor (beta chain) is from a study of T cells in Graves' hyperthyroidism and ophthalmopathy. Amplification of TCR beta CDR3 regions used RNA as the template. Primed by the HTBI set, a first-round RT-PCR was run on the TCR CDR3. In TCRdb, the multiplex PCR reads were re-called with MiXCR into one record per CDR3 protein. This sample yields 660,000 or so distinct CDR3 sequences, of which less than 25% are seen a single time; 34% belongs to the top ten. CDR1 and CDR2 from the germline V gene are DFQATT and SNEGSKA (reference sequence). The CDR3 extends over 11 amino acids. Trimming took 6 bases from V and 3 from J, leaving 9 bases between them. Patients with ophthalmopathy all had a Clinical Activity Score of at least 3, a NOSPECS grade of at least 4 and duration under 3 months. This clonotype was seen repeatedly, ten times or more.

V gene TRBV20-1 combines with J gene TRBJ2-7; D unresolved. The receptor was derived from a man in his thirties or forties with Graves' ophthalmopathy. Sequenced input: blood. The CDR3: CSAAESYEQYF. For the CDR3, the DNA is TGCAGTGCCGCAGAGAGCTACGAGCAGTACTTC.